Ten or more counts support the clone carrying this TCR beta chain. The data derive from a study of T cells after yellow fever vaccination. The V gene end was trimmed by 2 bases and the J gene end by 9 bases; junction bases not matched to a gene: 16. Germline V lookup: CDR1 SGHRS, CDR2 YFSETQ. The CDR3 loop spans 17 amino acids. For TCR, cDNA came from 5'RACE template switching, which added a universal primer site and UMIs. TCRdb analysed the 5' RACE reads with MiXCR anew, one entry per CDR3 protein. The data show about 370,000 distinct CDR3 sequences, around a tenth seen once. V and J are TRBV5-1 and TRBJ2-1, with 8 bases matching TRBD2. The sample was PBMCs, taken on the day of the first yellow fever vaccination. The TCR was taken from a man aged 18-30 years who received the YFV17D yellow fever vaccine. The CDR3 DNA sequence: TGCGCCAGCAGCTTCCTCAACGGACTAGCAGGGACAAGTGAGCAGTTCTTC. This translates into CASSFLNGLAGTSEQFF.